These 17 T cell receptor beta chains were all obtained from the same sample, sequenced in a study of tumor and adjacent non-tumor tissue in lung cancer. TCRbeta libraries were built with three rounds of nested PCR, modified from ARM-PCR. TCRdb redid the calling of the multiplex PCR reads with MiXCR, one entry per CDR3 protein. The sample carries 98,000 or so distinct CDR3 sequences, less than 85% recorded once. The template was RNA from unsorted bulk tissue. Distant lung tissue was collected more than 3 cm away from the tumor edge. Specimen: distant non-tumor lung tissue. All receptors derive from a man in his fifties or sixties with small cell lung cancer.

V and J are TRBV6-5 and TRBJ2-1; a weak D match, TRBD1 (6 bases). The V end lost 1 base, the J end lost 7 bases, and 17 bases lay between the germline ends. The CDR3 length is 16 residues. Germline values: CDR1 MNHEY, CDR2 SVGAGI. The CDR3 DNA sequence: TGTGCCAGCAGTTACTTGAGCCAGGGGATCTTTAATGAGCAGTTCTTC. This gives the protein CASSYLSQGIFNEQFF.

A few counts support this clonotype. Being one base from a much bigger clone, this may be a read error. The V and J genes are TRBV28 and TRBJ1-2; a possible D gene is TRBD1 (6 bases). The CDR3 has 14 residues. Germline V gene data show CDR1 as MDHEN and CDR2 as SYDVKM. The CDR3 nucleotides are TGTGCCGGCAGTTTTAGGGGGGGTTGGGACGGCTACACCTTC. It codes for CAGSFRGGWDGYTF.

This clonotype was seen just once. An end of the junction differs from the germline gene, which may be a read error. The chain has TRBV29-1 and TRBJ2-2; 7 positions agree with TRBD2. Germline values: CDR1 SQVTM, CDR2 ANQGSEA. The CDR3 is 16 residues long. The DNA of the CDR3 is TGTAGCGTTGAAAAGTGGACCGGGAGGAACACCGGGAAGCTGTTTTTT. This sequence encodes CSVEKWTGRNTGKLFF.

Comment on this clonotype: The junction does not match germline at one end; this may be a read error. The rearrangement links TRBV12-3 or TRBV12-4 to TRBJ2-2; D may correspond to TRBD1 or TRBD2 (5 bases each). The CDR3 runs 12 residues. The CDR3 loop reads CASSYLLGDLFF. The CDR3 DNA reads TGTGCCAGCAGTTATTTGCTCGGGGACCTGTTTTTT.

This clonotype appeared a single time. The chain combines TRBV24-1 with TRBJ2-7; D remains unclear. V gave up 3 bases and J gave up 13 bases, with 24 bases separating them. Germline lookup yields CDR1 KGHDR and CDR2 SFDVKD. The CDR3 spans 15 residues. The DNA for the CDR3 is TGTGCCACCAGTGATCCCGGACGGAGCTCCTACTTGCAATACTTC. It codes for CATSDPGRSSYLQYF.

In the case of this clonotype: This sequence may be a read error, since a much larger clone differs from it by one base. As DNA, the CDR3 is TGTGCCAGCAGTTCGCCGGGACAGGGGGAGGCCGGGGAGCTGTTTTTT. Residues: CASSSPGQGEAGELFF. The chain links TRBV12-3 or TRBV12-4 to TRBJ2-2, with 11 positions matching TRBD1. This CDR3 has 16 residues. The junction had 7 bases not matched to a gene; V was cut back by 4 bases and J by 6 bases.

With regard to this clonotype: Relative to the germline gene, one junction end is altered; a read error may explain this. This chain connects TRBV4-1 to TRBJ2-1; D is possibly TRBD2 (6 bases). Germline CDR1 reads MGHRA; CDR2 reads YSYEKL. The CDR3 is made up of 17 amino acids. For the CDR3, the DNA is TGCGCCAGCAGCCAGTCAGTAGTGGGGGGATCTTACAATGAGCTGTTCTTC. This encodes CASSQSVVGGSYNELFF.

The CDR3 loop reads CATTWTGEDGYTF. CDR3 sequence (DNA): TGTGCCACGACGTGGACAGGCGAGGATGGCTACACCTTC. The chain joins TRBV10-3 to TRBJ1-2; TRBD1 matches at 7 bases. The CDR3 extends over 13 amino acids. CDR1 and CDR2 from the germline V gene are ENHRY and SYGVKD. The J segment lost 6 bases and the V segment lost 10 bases, leaving 11 bases of the junction unmatched.

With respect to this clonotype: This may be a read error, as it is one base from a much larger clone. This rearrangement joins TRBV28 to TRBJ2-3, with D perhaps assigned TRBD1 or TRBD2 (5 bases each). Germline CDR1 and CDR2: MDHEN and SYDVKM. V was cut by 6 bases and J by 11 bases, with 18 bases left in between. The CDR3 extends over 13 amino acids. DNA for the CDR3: TGTGCCAGCAGGCCTCAGGGACCTGAGTGGCAGTATTTT. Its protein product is CASRPQGPEWQYF.

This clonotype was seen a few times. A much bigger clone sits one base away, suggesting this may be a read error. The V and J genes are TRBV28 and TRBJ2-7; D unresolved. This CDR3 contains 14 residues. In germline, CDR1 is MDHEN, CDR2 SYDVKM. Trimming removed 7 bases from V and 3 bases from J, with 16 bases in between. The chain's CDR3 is CASKAEPHDYEQYF. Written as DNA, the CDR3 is TGTGCCAGCAAGGCCGAGCCGCACGACTACGAGCAGTACTTC.

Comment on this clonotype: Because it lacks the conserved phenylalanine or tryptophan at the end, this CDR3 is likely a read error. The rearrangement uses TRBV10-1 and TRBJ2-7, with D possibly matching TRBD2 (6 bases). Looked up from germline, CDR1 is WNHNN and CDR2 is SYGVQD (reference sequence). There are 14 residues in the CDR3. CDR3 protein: CASSEGGSPSEQYD. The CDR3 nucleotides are TGTGCCAGCAGTGAAGGAGGGAGCCCTAGCGAGCAGTACGAC.

The CDR3 protein is CASSLVPAGGAGIWNEQFF. The CDR3 DNA is TGTGCCAGCAGCTTGGTCCCAGCGGGGGGGGCGGGGATTTGGAATGAGCAGTTCTTC. The V call is TRBV5-5, the J call TRBJ2-1; 10 bases match TRBD2. CDR1 SGHKS and CDR2 YYEKEE come from the germline V gene (reference sequence). Trimming took 0 bases from V and 7 from J; bases not matched to a gene: 16. The CDR3 contains 19 residues.

CDR3 residues: CARSVLLDTEAFF. The DNA for the CDR3 is TGTGCCAGGAGCGTGTTGCTGGACACTGAAGCTTTCTTT. The J gene is TRBJ1-1, the V gene TRBV5-6; D gene ambiguous. The CDR3 runs to 13 residues. V lost 8 bases, J lost 3 bases, and 14 bases lay in between. Germline V gives CDR1 SGHDT, CDR2 YYEEEE.

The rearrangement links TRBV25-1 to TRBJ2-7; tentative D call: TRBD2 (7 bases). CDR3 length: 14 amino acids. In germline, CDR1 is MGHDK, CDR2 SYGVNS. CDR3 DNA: TGTGCCAGCAGTGTAGTGGGGGGGCCGAAAGAGCAGTATGTC. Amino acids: CASSVVGGPKEQYV.

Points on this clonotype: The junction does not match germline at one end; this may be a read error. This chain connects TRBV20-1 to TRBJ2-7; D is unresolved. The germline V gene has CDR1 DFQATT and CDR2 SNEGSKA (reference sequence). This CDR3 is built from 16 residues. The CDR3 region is CSVRDLLTPSSYEQYF. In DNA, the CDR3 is TGCAGTGTTAGAGACTTACTAACGCCAAGCTCCTACGAGCAGTACTTT.

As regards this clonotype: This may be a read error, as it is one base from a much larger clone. CDR3 bases: TGTGCCAGCAACTTAGTGCCTAGCGGGTACACTTACGAGCAGTACTTC. Protein sequence: CASNLVPSGYTYEQYF. The chain has TRBV7-8 and TRBJ2-7; 8 bases line up with TRBD2. Per germline, CDR1 SGHVS and CDR2 FQNEAQ. The CDR3 length is 16 residues.

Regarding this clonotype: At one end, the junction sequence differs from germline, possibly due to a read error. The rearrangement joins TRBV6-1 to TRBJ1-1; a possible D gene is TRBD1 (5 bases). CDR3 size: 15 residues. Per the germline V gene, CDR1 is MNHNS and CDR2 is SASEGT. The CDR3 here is CASSELRGGDTVAFF. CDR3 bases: TGTGCCAGCAGTGAACTCCGTGGGGGAGACACTGTAGCTTTCTTT.